Listed here are 10 T cell receptor beta chains from one sample, sequenced in a study of PD-1 blockade in classical Hodgkin lymphoma. All the patients suffered relapse after autologous stem cell transplantation, and brentuximab vedotin exposure differed. Clones were sequenced by immunoSEQ multiplex PCR, and TCRdb holds only the in-frame ones, with some missing. The sample shows 20,000 to 25,000 clones, roughly 80% of them seen only once. The sample here was peripheral blood mononuclear cells (PBMCs), taken before the second cycle of nivolumab. The receptors originated from a human donor with classical Hodgkin lymphoma.

The chain uses TRBV28 and TRBJ2-6, with a tentative D call TRBD1 (5 bases). V lost 6 bases, J lost 3 bases, and 15 bases lay in between. The CDR3 sequence is 16 residues long. From germline, CDR1 is MDHEN and CDR2 SYDVKM. CDR3 in amino acids: CASSMRSGYGANVLTF. Here the CDR3 DNA reads TGTGCCAGCAGCATGCGGTCAGGGTATGGGGCCAACGTCCTGACTTTC.

The CDR3 region has the DNA TGCGCCAGCAGCTTAGGGACCTCCTATAATTCACCCCTCCACTTT. It codes for CASSLGTSYNSPLHF. V gene TRBV5-1 combines with J gene TRBJ1-6, with D perhaps matching TRBD1 (5 bases). The V gene's germline CDR1 is SGHRS and CDR2 YFSETQ. Trimming took off 2 bases at V and 0 bases at J, with 6 bases between the two ends. CDR3 length: 15 amino acids.

The chain is built from TRBV15 and TRBJ2-2; D call uncertain. V lost 0 bases to trimming and J lost 7 bases, with 12 bases between them. The CDR3 sequence is 15 residues long. Germline lookup yields CDR1 LNHNV and CDR2 YYDKDF (reference sequence). CDR3 residues: CATSRDRLGGGELFF. CDR3 coding DNA: TGTGCCACCAGCAGAGATCGCCTTGGTGGCGGGGAGCTGTTTTTT.

By share, this clone ranks as medium-sized (0.01 to 0.1%). CDR3 loop: CASSHPTSGNIQYF. CDR3 coding DNA: TGTGCCAGCAGTCACCCGACTAGCGGAAACATTCAGTACTTC. The chain links TRBV28 to TRBJ2-4, with 9 nucleotides matching TRBD2. V trimming: 5 bases; J trimming: 6 bases; junction bases outside the gene matches: 5. CDR1 and CDR2 from the germline V gene are MDHEN and SYDVKM. The CDR3 consists of 14 residues. Using reference TRBV28 and TRBJ2-4 for the parts outside the CDR3, the full variable domain is DVKVTQSSRYLVKRTGEKVFLECVQDMDHENMFWYRQDPGLGLRLIYFSYDVKMKEKGDIPEGYSVSREKKERFSLILESASTNQTSMYLCASSHPTSGNIQYFGAGTRLSVL.

This clone was recorded a few times. The identical CDR3 is also encoded by other nucleotide sequences in the sample. This sequence joins TRBV19 and TRBJ1-5; 8 bases agree with TRBD1. CDR3 length equals 16 residues. Trimming cost V 6 bases and J 6 bases; bases outside gene matches: 13. The germline gives CDR1 LNHDA, CDR2 SQIVND (reference sequence). The CDR3 sequence: CASSQGTGGLGQPQHF. The CDR3 DNA reads TGTGCCAGTAGCCAAGGAACAGGGGGGCTTGGTCAGCCCCAGCATTTT.

The chain is built from TRBV4-1 and TRBJ2-7; TRBD2 aligns across 9 bases. Germline V gene lookup returns CDR1 MGHRA and CDR2 YSYEKL. This CDR3 comprises 16 residues. After removal of 4 bases from V and 5 bases from J, the junction contained 12 bases not matched to a gene. The CDR3 region has the DNA TGCGCCAGCAGCCCCGCCGTGGGCGGGAGGGCCCACGAGCAGTACTTC. Translated: CASSPAVGGRAHEQYF.

V is TRBV19 and J is TRBJ1-1, with D unclear. This CDR3 region has 13 residues. Germline CDR1 is LNHDA and CDR2 is SQIVND (reference sequence). V lost 3 bases and J lost 0, with 5 bases in between. The CDR3 loop is CASSIALNTEAFF. For the CDR3, the DNA is TGTGCCAGTAGTATCGCATTGAACACTGAAGCTTTCTTT.

The rearrangement links TRBV2 to TRBJ2-1, with D tentatively TRBD2 (6 bases). The V end lost 2 bases, the J end lost 15 bases, and 14 bases lay between the germline ends. This CDR3 is 12 amino acids long. Germline V gene data show CDR1 as SNHLY and CDR2 as FYNNEI. The CDR3 coding sequence is TGTGCCAGCAGTGAATCCGGCGGGATGGGGTTCTTC. Its protein is CASSESGGMGFF.

This sequence joins TRBV28 and TRBJ1-2, with 12 bases fitting TRBD1. V lost 6 bases, J lost 4 bases, and 6 bases stayed unmatched. This CDR3 comprises 15 residues. Germline assignment: CDR1 MDHEN and CDR2 SYDVKM. CDR3 in amino acids: CASRLGTGGAYGYTF. The DNA of the CDR3 is TGTGCCAGCAGACTTGGGACAGGGGGCGCCTATGGCTACACCTTC.

The V gene is TRBV25-1, the J gene TRBJ1-6; D possibly corresponds to TRBD1 (5 bases). CDR3 length: 14 amino acids. Germline V gives CDR1 MGHDK, CDR2 SYGVNS. V dropped 6 bases and J dropped 8 bases, with 14 bases sitting between them. The CDR3 DNA is TGTGCCAGCAGGGGGGTATCCTACGATTCACCCCTCCACTTT. Its protein is CASRGVSYDSPLHF.